A single TCR beta chain is shown here with its context. This entry is derived from a study of blood T cell repertoires in COVID-19. Overall study: COVID-19 samples collected from the United States, Italy and Spain covered acute and convalescent phases. Sample material is recorded as cDNA or gDNA derived from T cells, B-cell-depleted T cells, or PBMCs.

V lost 1 base and J lost 6; bases outside the gene matches: 1. The germline V gene encodes CDR1 KGHSH and CDR2 LQKENI. The CDR3 extends over 14 amino acids. Residents of about two dozen US areas, aged about 18 to 89 years, made up the participants. Profiling relied on immunoSEQ multiplex PCR, and the TCRdb table lists in-frame clones only, not all of them. The sample contains 150,000 to 200,000 clones, about 88% of which appear only once. Material for sequencing was PBMCs or T cells enriched from blood (not recorded which). The receptor's source is a woman aged 18-29 years who had recovered from COVID-19. This chain connects TRBV18 to TRBJ2-2, with 8 bases that match TRBD1. The CDR3 DNA reads TGTGCCAGCTCACCACAACAGGGGGCCGGGGAGCTGTTTTTT. It codes for CASSPQQGAGELFF.